The rows below give T cell receptor beta chains drawn from one sample of a study of Graves' ophthalmopathy and Graves' hyperthyroidism. TCRdb recomputed calls from the multiplex PCR reads with MiXCR, one row per CDR3 protein. The profile shows about 740,000 distinct CDR3 sequences, approximately 40% of them singletons. The sample was peripheral blood. These receptors all stem from an adult man with Graves' ophthalmopathy. Each CDR3 is given with its conserved first and last residue. The D gene is left open where the match is weak. Size tells how often a clone was seen (once, few, many) or the class of an expanded clone, and some rows leave it out.

size,J,V,D,CDR3,DNA
many,TRBJ1-1,TRBV29-1,-,CSFRQNLNTEAFF,TGCAGCTTCCGACAGAACTTGAACACTGAAGCTTTCTTT
many,TRBJ1-6,TRBV7-6,-,CASSLAQGGSPLHF,TGTGCCAGCAGCTTAGCGCAGGGTGGTTCACCCCTCCACTTT
many,TRBJ1-1,TRBV25-1,-,CASSELSGTEAFF,TGTGCCAGCAGTGAATTGAGCGGCACTGAAGCTTTCTTT
-,TRBJ1-1,TRBV4-2,TRBD1,CASSQDPQGASTEAFF,TGTGCCAGCAGCCAAGATCCCCAGGGGGCGAGCACTGAAGCTTTCTTT
-,TRBJ1-1,TRBV7-2,TRBD1,CASSLRRDRGGTFF,TGTGCCAGCAGCTTAAGGAGGGACAGGGGAGGAACTTTCTTT
-,TRBJ1-2,TRBV11-2,TRBD1,CASSGVTGTYGYTF,TGTGCCAGCAGCGGGGTGACAGGGACCTATGGCTACACCTTC
-,TRBJ1-2,TRBV7-2,-,CASSQESRNGYTF,TGTGCCAGCAGCCAAGAAAGTAGGAACGGCTACACCTTC
-,TRBJ2-5,TRBV10-3,-,CAISGGRPGGVETQYF,TGTGCCATCAGTGGAGGACGACCCGGGGGCGTCGAGACCCAGTACTTC
many,TRBJ2-2,TRBV2,TRBD1,CAKRRTGDAGELFF,TGTGCGAAGCGGAGGACAGGGGACGCCGGGGAGCTGTTTTTT
-,TRBJ1-6,TRBV25-1,-,CASSPSRGGPTIYNSPLHF,TGTGCCAGCAGTCCGTCGCGGGGGGGCCCAACGATATATAATTCACCCCTCCACTTT
-,TRBJ2-7,TRBV7-2,-,CASSQDAGPYEQYF,TGCGCCAGCAGCCAAGACGCGGGGCCCTACGAGCAGTACTTC
few,TRBJ2-5,TRBV5-1,-,CASSLGGIQETQYF,TGCGCCAGCAGCTTGGGGGGCATACAAGAGACCCAGTACTTC
once,TRBJ2-5,TRBV25-1,-,CASSEWTEVRETQYF,TGTGCCAGCAGTGAATGGACGGAAGTACGAGAGACCCAGTACTTC
-,TRBJ1-2,TRBV9,TRBD1,CASSAGDREFLGYTF,TGTGCCAGCAGCGCCGGGGACAGGGAGTTTCTTGGCTACACCTTC
many,TRBJ2-5,TRBV2,-,CASKPGQETQYF,TGTGCCAGCAAACCCGGGCAAGAGACCCAGTACTTC
many,TRBJ2-5,TRBV7-6,TRBD2,CASTLGYPGLASQTQYF,TGTGCCAGCACCTTGGGGTACCCGGGACTAGCGTCACAGACCCAGTACTTC
few,TRBJ2-5,TRBV12-3/TRBV12-4,TRBD2,CASSQWGTSQETQYF,TGTGCCAGCAGTCAGTGGGGGACTAGCCAAGAGACCCAGTACTTC
-,TRBJ2-3,TRBV20-1,-,CSARYQLATDTQYF,TGCAGTGCTAGGTATCAGCTAGCCACAGATACGCAGTATTTT
-,TRBJ1-6,TRBV19,-,CASSINGDYNSPLHF,TGTGCCAGTAGTATCAACGGGGACTATAATTCACCCCTCCACTTT
-,TRBJ1-1,TRBV11-2,-,CASSFVANTEAFF,TGTGCCAGCAGCTTCGTAGCGAACACTGAAGCTTTCTTT